This entry is about one TCR beta chain. The CDR3 is made up of 15 amino acids. Germline V gene data show CDR1 as MDHEN and CDR2 as SYDVKM. V lost 5 bases to trimming and J lost 2 bases; unmatched junction nucleotides: 6. As originally analysed: Counts of nucleated cells, estimated from reference gene primer amplification, were obtained. This table comes from immunoSEQ multiplex PCR, and its TCRdb copy is limited to in-frame clones, with some not included. Clone size and V and J calls were adopted from that table, with D and trimming inferred from the DNA. Here the sample spans roughly 180,000 clones, around 87% being singletons. The data were taken from a study of blood T cell repertoires in COVID-19. Turning to the study itself: Samples of COVID-19 (acute and convalescent) were obtained from the United States, Italy and Spain. PBMCs, B-cell-depleted T cells, or T cells provided the cDNA or gDNA that made up the material.

The sequencing sample was made of peripheral blood. The J gene is TRBJ2-5, the V gene TRBV28; 9 bases fit TRBD1. The source is a woman aged 25-40 years with active or convalescent COVID-19. This chain's CDR3 is CASSTGGEGQETQYF. In DNA, the CDR3 is TGTGCCAGCAGTACAGGGGGCGAAGGGCAAGAGACCCAGTACTTC. Full variable domain (outside the CDR3, taken from reference TRBV28 and TRBJ2-5): DVKVTQSSRYLVKRTGEKVFLECVQDMDHENMFWYRQDPGLGLRLIYFSYDVKMKEKGDIPEGYSVSREKKERFSLILESASTNQTSMYLCASSTGGEGQETQYFGPGTRLLVL.